This TCR beta chain was recorded in a study of Graves' ophthalmopathy and Graves' hyperthyroidism. Study-wide background: There was a collection of peripheral blood at initial diagnosis, before any treatment. Study outcomes and limitations: Clonotypes were expanded in thyroid at above 0.001 frequency, and most also appeared in blood.

Comment on this clonotype: Antigen unknown.

CDR3 length: 13 residues. Germline-derived CDR1 and CDR2 are SGHRS and YFSETQ. V gave up 4 bases and J gave up 5 bases, with 12 bases separating them. Amplified TCR beta CDR3 regions were obtained using RNA transcripts as template. In the first round, RT-PCR was carried out with HTBI primers, and a multiplex PCR formed the second round. TCRdb redid the calling of the multiplex PCR reads with MiXCR, one entry per CDR3 protein. The sample shows roughly 51,000 distinct CDR3 sequences, less than 65% of them seen only once. Patients with other autoimmune diseases, uncontrolled infections, pregnancy or lactation were excluded. The starting material, 10 ml of fresh peripheral blood, provided the PBMCs.

The chain has TRBV5-1 and TRBJ1-1, with D unresolved. Sequences were obtained from peripheral blood. The receptor was isolated from an adult man with Graves' ophthalmopathy. CDR3 bases: TGCGCCAGCAGCAGGGTGTCGGGGACTGAAGCTTTCTTT. Its protein is CASSRVSGTEAFF.